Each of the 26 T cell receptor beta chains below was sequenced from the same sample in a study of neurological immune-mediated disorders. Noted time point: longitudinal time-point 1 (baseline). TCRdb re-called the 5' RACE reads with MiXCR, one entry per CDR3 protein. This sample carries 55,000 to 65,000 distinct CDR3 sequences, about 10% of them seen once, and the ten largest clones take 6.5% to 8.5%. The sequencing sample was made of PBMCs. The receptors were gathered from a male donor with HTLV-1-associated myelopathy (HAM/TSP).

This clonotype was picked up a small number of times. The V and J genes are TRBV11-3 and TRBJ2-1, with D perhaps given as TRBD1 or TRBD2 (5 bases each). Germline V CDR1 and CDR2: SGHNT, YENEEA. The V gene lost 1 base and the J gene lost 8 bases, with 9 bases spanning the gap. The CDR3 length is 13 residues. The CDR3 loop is CASSLVRGDEQFF. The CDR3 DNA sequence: TGTGCCAGCAGCTTAGTCCGAGGGGATGAGCAGTTCTTC. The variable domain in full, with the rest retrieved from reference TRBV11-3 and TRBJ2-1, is EAGVVQSPRYKIIEKKQPVAFWCNPISGHNTLYWYLQNLGQGPELLIRYENEEAVDDSQLPKDRFSAERLKGVDSTLKIQPAELGDSAVYLCASSLVRGDEQFFGPGTRLTVL.

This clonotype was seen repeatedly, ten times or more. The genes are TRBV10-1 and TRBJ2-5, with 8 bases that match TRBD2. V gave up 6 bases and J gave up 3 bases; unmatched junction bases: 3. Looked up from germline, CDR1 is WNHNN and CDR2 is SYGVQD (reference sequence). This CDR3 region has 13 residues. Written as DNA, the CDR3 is TGCGCCAGCAGCTCAGCGGGGGAAGAGACCCAGTACTTC. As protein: CASSSAGEETQYF.

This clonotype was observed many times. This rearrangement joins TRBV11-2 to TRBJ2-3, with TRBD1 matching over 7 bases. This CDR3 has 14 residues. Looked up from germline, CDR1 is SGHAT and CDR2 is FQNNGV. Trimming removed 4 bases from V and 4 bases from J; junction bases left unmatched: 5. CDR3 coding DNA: TGTGCCAGCAGCTCCGGGACAGTCGCAGATACGCAGTATTTT. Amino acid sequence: CASSSGTVADTQYF.

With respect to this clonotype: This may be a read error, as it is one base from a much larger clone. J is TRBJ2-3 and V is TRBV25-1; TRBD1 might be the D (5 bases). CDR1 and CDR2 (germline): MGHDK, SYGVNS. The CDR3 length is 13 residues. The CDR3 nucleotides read TGTGCCAGCAGTGGACGGGTGGCAGGGCCTCCTCTTTTT. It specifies CASSGRVAGPPLF.

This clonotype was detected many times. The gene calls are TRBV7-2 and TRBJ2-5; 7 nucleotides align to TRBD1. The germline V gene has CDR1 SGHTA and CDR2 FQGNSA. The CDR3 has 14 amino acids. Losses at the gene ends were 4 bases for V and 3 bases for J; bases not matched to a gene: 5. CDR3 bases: TGTGCCAGCAGCTCTGACAGGGCGGAAGAGACCCAGTACTTC. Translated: CASSSDRAEETQYF.

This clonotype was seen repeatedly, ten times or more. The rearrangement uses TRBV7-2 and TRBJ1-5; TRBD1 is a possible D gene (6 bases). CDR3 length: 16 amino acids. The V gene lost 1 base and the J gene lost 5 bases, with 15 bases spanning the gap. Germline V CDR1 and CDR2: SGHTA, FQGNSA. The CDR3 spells CASSLGRGAGDQPQHF. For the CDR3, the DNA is TGTGCCAGCAGCTTAGGGCGGGGGGCCGGGGATCAGCCCCAGCATTTT.

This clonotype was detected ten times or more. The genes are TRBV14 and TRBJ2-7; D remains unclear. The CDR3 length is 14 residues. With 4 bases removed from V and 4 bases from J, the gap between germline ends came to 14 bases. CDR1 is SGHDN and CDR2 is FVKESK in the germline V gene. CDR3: CASSLMPDLYEQYF. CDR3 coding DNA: TGTGCCAGCAGCCTCATGCCAGATCTTTACGAGCAGTACTTC.

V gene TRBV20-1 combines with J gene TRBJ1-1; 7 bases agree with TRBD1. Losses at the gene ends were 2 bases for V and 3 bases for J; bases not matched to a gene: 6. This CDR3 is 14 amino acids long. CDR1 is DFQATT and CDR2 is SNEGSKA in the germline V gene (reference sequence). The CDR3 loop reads CSARIPRGHTEAFF. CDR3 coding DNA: TGCAGTGCTAGAATCCCGAGGGGGCACACTGAAGCTTTCTTT.

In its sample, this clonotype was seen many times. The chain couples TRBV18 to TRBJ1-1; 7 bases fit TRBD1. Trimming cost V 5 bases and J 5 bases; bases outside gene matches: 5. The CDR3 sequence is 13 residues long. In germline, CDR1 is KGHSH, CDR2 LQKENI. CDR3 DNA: TGTGCCAGCTCAGCTCGACAGGGTACTGAAGCTTTCTTT. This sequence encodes CASSARQGTEAFF.

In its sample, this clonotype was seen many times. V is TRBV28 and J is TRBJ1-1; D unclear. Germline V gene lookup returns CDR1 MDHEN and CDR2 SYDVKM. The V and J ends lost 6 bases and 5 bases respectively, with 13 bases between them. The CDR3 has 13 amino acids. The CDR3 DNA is TGTGCCAGCAGCCCTCCTAGGAGGACTGAAGCTTTCTTT. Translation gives CASSPPRRTEAFF.

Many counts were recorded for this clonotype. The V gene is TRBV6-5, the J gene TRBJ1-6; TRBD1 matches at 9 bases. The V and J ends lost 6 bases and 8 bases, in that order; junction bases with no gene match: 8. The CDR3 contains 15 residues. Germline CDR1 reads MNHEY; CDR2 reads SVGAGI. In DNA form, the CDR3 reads TGTGCCAGCAGGTCCACGGGACAGGGTGATTCACCCCTCCACTTT. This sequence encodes CASRSTGQGDSPLHF.

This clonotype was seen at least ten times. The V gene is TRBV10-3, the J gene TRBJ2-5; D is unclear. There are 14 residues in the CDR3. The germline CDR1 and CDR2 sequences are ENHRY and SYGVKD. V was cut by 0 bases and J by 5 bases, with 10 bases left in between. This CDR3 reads CAISESSQLETQYF. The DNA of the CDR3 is TGTGCCATCAGTGAGTCGTCACAGTTGGAGACCCAGTACTTC.

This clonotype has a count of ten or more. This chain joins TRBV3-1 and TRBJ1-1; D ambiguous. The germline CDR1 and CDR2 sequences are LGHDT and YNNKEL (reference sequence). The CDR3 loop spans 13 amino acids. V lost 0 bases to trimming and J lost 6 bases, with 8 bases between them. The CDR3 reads CASSQENAPEAFF. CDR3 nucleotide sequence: TGTGCCAGCAGCCAAGAAAACGCTCCTGAAGCTTTCTTT.

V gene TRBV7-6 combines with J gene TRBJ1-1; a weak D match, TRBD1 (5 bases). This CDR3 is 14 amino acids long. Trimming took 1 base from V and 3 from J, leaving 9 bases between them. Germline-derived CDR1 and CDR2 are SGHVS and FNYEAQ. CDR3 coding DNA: TGTGCCAGCAGCTTAGGGGGCGGGTACACTGAAGCTTTCTTT. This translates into CASSLGGGYTEAFF.

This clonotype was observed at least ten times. The CDR3: CASSFRGGYQETQYF. The CDR3 DNA reads as TGTGCCAGCAGCTTTCGGGGGGGCTACCAAGAGACCCAGTACTTC. The V gene is TRBV7-2, the J gene TRBJ2-5, with 8 bases matching TRBD2. CDR1 SGHTA and CDR2 FQGNSA come from the germline V gene. Germline trimming cut 3 bases from V and 0 bases from J; bases unmatched to any gene: 3. The CDR3 length is 15 residues.

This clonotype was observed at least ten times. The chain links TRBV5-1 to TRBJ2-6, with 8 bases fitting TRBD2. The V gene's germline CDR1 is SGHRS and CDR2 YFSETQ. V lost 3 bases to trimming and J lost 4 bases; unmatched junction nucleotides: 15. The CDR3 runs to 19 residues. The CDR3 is CASSSLLSARGVGANVLTF. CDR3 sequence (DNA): TGCGCCAGCAGCTCTCTTCTCTCGGCGCGGGGGGTCGGGGCCAACGTCCTGACTTTC. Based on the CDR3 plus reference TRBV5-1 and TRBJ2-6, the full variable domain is KAGVTQTPRYLIKTRGQQVTLSCSPISGHRSVSWYQQTPGQGLQFLFEYFSETQRNKGNFPGRFSGRQFSNSRSEMNVSTLELGDSALYLCASSSLLSARGVGANVLTFGAGSRLTVL.

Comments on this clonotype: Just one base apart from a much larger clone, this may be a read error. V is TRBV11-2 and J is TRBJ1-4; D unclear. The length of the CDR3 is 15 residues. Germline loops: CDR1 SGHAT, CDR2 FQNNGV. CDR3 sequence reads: CASSLGGGSNKKLFF. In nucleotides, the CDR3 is TGTGCCAGCAGCTTAGGTGGCGGAAGTAATAAAAAACTGTTTTTT.

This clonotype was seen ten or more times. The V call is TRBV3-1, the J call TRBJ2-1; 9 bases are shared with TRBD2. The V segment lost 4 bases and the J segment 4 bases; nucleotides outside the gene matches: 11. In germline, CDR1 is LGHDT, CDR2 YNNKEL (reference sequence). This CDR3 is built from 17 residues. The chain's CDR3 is CASSLRAAGGPYNEQFF. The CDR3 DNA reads TGTGCCAGCAGCCTCCGCGCGGCGGGGGGGCCGTACAATGAGCAGTTCTTC.

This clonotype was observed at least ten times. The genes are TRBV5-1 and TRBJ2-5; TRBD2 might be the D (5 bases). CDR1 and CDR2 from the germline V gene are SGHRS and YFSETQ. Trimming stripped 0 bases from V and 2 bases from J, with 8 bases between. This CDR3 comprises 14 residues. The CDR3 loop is CASSLEDSQETQYF. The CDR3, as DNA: TGCGCCAGCAGCTTGGAGGACTCTCAAGAGACCCAGTACTTC.

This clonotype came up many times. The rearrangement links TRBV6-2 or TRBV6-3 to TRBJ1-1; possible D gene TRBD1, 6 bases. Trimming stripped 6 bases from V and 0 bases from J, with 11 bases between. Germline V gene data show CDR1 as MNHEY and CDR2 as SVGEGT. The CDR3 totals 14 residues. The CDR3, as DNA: TGTGCCAGCAGGGCGACAGGCATGAACACTGAAGCTTTCTTT. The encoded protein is CASRATGMNTEAFF.

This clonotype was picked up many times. The CDR3 sequence: CSVAGVGANVLTF. CDR3 nucleotides: TGCAGCGTTGCGGGGGTTGGGGCCAACGTCCTGACTTTC. The chain has TRBV29-1 and TRBJ2-6, with D perhaps matching TRBD2 (6 bases). Germline CDR1 is SQVTM and CDR2 is ANQGSEA. V was trimmed by 4 bases and J by 3 bases, leaving 7 bases between them. The CDR3 is 13 amino acids.

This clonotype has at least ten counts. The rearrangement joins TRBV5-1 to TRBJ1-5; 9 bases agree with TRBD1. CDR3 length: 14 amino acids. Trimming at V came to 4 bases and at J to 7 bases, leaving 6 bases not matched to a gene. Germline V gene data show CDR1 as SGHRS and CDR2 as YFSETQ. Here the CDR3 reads CASSPTGGGQPQHF. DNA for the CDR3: TGCGCCAGCAGCCCGACAGGGGGTGGCCAGCCCCAGCATTTT. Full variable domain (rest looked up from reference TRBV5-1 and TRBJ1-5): KAGVTQTPRYLIKTRGQQVTLSCSPISGHRSVSWYQQTPGQGLQFLFEYFSETQRNKGNFPGRFSGRQFSNSRSEMNVSTLELGDSALYLCASSPTGGGQPQHFGDGTRLSIL.

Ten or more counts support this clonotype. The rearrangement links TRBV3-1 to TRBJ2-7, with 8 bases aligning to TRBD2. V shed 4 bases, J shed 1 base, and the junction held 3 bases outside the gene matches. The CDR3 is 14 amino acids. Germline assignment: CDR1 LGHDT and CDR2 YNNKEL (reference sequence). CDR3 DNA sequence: TGTGCCAGCAGCCGGCCGGGGGGGTCCTACGAGCAGTACTTC. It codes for CASSRPGGSYEQYF.

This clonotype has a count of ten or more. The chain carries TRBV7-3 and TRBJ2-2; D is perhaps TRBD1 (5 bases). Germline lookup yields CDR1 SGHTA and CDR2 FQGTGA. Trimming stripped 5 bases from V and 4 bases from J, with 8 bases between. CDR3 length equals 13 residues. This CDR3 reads CASSPQGTGELFF. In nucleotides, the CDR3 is TGTGCCAGCAGCCCCCAGGGCACCGGGGAGCTGTTTTTT.

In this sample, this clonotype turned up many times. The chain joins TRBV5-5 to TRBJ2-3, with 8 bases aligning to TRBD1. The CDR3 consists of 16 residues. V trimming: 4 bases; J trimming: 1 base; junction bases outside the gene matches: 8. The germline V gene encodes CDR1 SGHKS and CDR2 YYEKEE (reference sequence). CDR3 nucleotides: TGTGCCAGCAGCGGTAAGGCGACAGGGGGCACAGATACGCAGTATTTT. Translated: CASSGKATGGTDTQYF.

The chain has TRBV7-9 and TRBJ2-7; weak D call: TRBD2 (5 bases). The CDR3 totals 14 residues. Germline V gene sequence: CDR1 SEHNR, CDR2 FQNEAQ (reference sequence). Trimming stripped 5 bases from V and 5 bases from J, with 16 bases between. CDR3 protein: CASSPLLGSDEQYF. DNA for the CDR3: TGTGCCAGCAGCCCCCTACTAGGCTCGGACGAGCAGTACTTC. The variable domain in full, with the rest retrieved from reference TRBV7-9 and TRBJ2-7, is DTGVSQNPRHKITKRGQNVTFRCDPISEHNRLYWYRQTLGQGPEFLTYFQNEAQLEKSRLLSDRFSAERPKGSFSTLEIQRTEQGDSAMYLCASSPLLGSDEQYFGPGTRLTVT.